This T cell receptor (beta chain) originates from a study of T cells in Graves' hyperthyroidism and ophthalmopathy. The CDR3 contains 14 residues. Germline-derived CDR1 and CDR2 are ENHRY and SYGVKD. The J segment lost 7 bases and the V segment lost 4 bases, leaving 5 bases of the junction unmatched. Researchers barred patients who had uncontrolled infection, other autoimmune disease, pregnancy or lactation. The TCR beta CDR3 regions underwent amplification using RNA transcripts as the source. The HTBI primer set drove a first-round RT-PCR of the TCR CDR3. Via MiXCR, TCRdb re-called the multiplex PCR reads, giving one row per CDR3 protein. Here the sample spans hundreds of thousands of distinct CDR3 sequences, nearly 45% being singletons.

The clonotype comes from an adult man with Graves' disease, either hyperthyroidism or ophthalmopathy (not recorded which). Sequencing used peripheral blood or thyroid tissue (not recorded which). The chain recombines TRBV10-3 with TRBJ2-5; 11 bases map to TRBD2. CDR3 DNA: TGTGCCATCAGTGTGGGACTAGCGGTCCCGACCCAGTACTTC. Translated, it gives CAISVGLAVPTQYF.